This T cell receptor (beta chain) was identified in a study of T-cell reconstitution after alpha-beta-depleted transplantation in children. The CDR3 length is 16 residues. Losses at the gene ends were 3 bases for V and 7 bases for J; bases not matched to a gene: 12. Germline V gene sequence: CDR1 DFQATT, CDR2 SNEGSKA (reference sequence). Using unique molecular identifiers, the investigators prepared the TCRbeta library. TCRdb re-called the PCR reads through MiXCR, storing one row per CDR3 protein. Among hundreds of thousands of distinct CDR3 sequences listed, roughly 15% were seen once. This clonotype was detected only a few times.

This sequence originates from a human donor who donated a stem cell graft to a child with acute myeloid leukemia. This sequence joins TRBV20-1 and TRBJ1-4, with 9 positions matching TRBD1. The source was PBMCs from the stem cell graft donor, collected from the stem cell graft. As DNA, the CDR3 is TGCAGTGCTAGTAAGGGACAGGGATTTGACGGTGAAAAACTGTTTTTT. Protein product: CSASKGQGFDGEKLFF.